This TCR beta chain was found in a study of blood T cells in healthy people across ages. Study at large: Researchers report that template switching captured about one barcoded beta molecule per two T cells.

This clonotype occurred a few times. Then a second PCR, running roughly 7 to 12 cycles, was carried out with a sample-barcoded 5' primer and a J-beta primer mix. Sequencing recovered at least 2.5 million CDR3-containing paired-end reads from each sample. Each CDR3 protein is one row after TCRdb ran MiXCR on the 5' RACE reads. The sample yields approximately 1.5 million distinct CDR3 sequences, around 36% seen once. V was clipped by 4 bases and J by 4 bases, with 15 bases between them. The CDR3 covers 15 residues. The V gene's germline CDR1 is KGHSH and CDR2 LQKENI. The rearrangement joins TRBV18 to TRBJ2-3; D perhaps matches TRBD2 (6 bases). Sequenced sample: blood. The TCR sequence derives from a woman under 40 in good health. Here the CDR3 DNA reads TGTGCCAGCTCACTGCTAGCGCAGGCCGCAGATACGCAGTATTTT. It is translated as CASSLLAQAADTQYF.